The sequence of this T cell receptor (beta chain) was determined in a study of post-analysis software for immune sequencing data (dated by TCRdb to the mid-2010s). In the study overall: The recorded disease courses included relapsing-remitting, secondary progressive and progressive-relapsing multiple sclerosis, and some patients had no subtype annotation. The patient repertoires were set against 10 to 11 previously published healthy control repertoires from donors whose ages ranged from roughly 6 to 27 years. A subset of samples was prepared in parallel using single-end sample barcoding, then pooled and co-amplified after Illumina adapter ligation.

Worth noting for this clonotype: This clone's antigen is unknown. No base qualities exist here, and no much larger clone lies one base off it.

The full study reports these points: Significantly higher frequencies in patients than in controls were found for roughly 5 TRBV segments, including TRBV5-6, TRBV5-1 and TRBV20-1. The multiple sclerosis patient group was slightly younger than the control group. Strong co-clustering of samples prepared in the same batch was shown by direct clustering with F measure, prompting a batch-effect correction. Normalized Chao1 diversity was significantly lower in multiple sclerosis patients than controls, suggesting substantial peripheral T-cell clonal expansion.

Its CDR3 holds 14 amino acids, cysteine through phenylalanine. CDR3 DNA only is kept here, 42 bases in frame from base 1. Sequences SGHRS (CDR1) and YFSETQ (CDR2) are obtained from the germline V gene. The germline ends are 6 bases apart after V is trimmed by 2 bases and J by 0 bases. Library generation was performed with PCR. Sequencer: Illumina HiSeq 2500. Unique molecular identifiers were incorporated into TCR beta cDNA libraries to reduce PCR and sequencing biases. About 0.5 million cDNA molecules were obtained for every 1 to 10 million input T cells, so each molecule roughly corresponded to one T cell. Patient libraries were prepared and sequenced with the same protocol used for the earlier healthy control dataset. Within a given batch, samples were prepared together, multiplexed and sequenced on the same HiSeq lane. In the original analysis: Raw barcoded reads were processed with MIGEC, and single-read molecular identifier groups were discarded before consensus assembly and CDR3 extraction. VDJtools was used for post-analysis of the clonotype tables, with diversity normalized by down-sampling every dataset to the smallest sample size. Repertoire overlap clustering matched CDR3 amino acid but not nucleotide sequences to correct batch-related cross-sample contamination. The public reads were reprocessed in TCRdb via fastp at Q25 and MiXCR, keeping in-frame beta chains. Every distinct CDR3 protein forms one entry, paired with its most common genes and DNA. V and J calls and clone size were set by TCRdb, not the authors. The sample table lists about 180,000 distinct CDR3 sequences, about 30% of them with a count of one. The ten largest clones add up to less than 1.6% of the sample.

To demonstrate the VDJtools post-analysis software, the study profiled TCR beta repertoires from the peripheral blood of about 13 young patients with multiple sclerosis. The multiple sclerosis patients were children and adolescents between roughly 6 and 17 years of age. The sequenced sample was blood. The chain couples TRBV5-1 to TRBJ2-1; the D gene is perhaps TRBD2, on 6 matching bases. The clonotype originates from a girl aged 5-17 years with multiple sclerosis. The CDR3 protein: CASSFGGSYNEQFF. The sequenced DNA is TGCGCCAGCAGCTTCGGGGGCTCCTACAATGAGCAGTTCTTC.